This T cell receptor (beta chain) originates from a study of siplizumab effects on memory and regulatory T cells. Worth noting for this clone: Antigen specificity is unknown.

Findings and limits, study-wide: Researchers could map only a minor fraction of alloreactive clones to unstimulated subsets. Fewer alloreactive sequences mapped to unstimulated CD4+ memory cells under siplizumab. In siplizumab cultures, the suppressive function of proliferating Tregs remained unconfirmed.

The V and J ends lost 0 bases and 5 bases, in that order; junction bases with no gene match: 12. The germline gives CDR1 SEHNR, CDR2 FQNEAQ (reference sequence). The length of the CDR3 is 18 residues. Assays examined approximately 9.1 x 10^4 TCR templates per sample. The table came from immunoSEQ multiplex PCR; TCRdb's copy has only in-frame clones and leaves some out. The sample has some 100,000 clones, just over 90% seen once. The TCR sequence derives from a human donor in good health. The rearrangement uses TRBV7-9 and TRBJ2-5; 10 bases agree with TRBD2. What was sequenced was Tregs sorted from blood. The chain's CDR3 is CASSLAYYSGRAYETQYF. As DNA, the CDR3 is TGTGCCAGCAGCTTAGCGTATTACAGCGGGAGGGCCTACGAGACCCAGTACTTC. The full variable domain, with the rest looked up from reference TRBV7-9 and TRBJ2-5, is DTGVSQNPRHKITKRGQNVTFRCDPISEHNRLYWYRQTLGQGPEFLTYFQNEAQLEKSRLLSDRFSAERPKGSFSTLEIQRTEQGDSAMYLCASSLAYYSGRAYETQYFGPGTRLLVL.